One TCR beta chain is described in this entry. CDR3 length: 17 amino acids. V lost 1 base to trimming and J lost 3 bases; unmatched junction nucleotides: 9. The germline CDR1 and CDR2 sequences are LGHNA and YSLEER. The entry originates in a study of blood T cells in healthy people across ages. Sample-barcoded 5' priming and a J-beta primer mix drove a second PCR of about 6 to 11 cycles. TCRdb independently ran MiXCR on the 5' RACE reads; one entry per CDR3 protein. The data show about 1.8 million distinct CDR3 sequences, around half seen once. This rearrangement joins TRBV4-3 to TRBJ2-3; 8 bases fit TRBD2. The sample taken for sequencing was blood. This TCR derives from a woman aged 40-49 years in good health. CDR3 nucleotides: TGCGCCAGCAGCCAAGGGGCTAGCCGGGGGGGGACAGATACGCAGTATTTT. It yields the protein CASSQGASRGGTDTQYF.